Following are 6 T cell receptor beta chains from one sample sequenced in a study of cytomegalovirus exposure and HLA in healthy donors (dated by TCRdb to about 2017). Library generation was performed with the immunoSEQ multiplex PCR assay. For the multiplex PCR, a mixture combining 60 forward primers for TCR Vbeta segments and 13 reverse primers for TCR Jbeta segments was used. Here the immuneACCESS table is served through TCRdb, limited to in-frame sequences with V and J called. Missing clones are a known gap in these copies; in checked studies unresolved V genes cover under half, and the rest lacks a known reason. The sample yields 110,000 to 150,000 clones; 70% to 80% were counted once. About 2.2% of the sample goes to the ten largest clones. Sequences were obtained from PBMCs. These receptors came from a woman aged 55 to 70 in good health and CMV-seropositive.

CDR3 in amino acids: CASSEAPSGITGELFF. Written as DNA, the CDR3 is TGTGCCAGCAGTGAGGCCCCTAGCGGGATCACCGGGGAGCTGTTTTTT. This rearrangement joins TRBV2 to TRBJ2-2; 9 bases match TRBD2. This CDR3 contains 16 residues. CDR1 is SNHLY, CDR2 FYNNEI, per germline. V shed 3 bases and J 4 bases; nucleotides not matched to a gene: 6.

This chain uses TRBV25-1 with TRBJ2-7; 11 nucleotides align to TRBD2. The CDR3 runs 15 residues. Germline CDR1 is MGHDK and CDR2 is SYGVNS. V was clipped by 10 bases and J by 6 bases; unmatched bases: 14. Written as DNA, the CDR3 is TGTGCCACCTCCCCGACTAGCGGGATGATGAGCGAGCAGTACTTC. Its protein is CATSPTSGMMSEQYF.

V usage is TRBV27 and J usage is TRBJ1-1; D is possibly TRBD1 (5 bases). This CDR3 has 14 amino acids. V lost 3 bases and J lost 1, with 9 bases in between. Germline-derived CDR1 and CDR2 are MNHEY and SMNVEV (reference sequence). CDR3 residues: CASSFQGKNTEAFF. DNA for the CDR3: TGTGCCAGCAGTTTTCAGGGTAAGAACACTGAAGCTTTCTTT.

The genes are TRBV28 and TRBJ1-2; D is possibly TRBD1 (5 bases). Germline lookup yields CDR1 MDHEN and CDR2 SYDVKM. V was clipped by 4 bases and J by 6 bases, with 24 bases between them. The CDR3 has 17 residues. In DNA form, the CDR3 reads TGTGCCAGCAGTTCCGTGGGGGGGACTCCTATTCGAGATGGCTACACCTTC. As protein: CASSSVGGTPIRDGYTF.

The genes are TRBV5-4 and TRBJ1-2, with D perhaps TRBD1 (5 bases). V lost 4 bases and J 5 bases, leaving 12 bases between the germline ends. Germline V gene data show CDR1 as SGHNT and CDR2 as YYREEE (reference sequence). CDR3 length: 13 amino acids. The CDR3 nucleotides are TGTGCCAGCAGCCCCAGACAGCAGTATGGCTACACCTTC. It specifies CASSPRQQYGYTF.

The chain carries TRBV4-2 and TRBJ2-7; 16 nucleotides line up with TRBD2. Germline assignment: CDR1 LGHNA and CDR2 YNFKEQ. The V and J ends lost 3 bases and 5 bases, in that order; junction bases with no gene match: 1. The CDR3 consists of 15 residues. The CDR3 protein is CASSQGLAGGNEQYF. DNA for the CDR3: TGTGCCAGCAGCCAGGGACTAGCGGGAGGGAACGAGCAGTACTTC.